Sequencing of this TCR beta chain was carried out in a study of T cells in Graves' hyperthyroidism and ophthalmopathy. The blood sample predates any ophthalmopathy symptoms, coming from first hyperthyroidism diagnosis. The authors obtained PBMCs from over 8.5 ml of fresh peripheral blood. This clonotype has a count of ten or more. Researchers amplified the TCR beta CDR3 regions from RNA transcripts. Using the HTBI primer set, a first-round RT-PCR was run on the TCR CDR3. TCRdb itself ran the multiplex PCR reads through MiXCR, one entry per CDR3 protein. Among some 380,000 distinct CDR3 sequences listed, 13% were seen once. The CDR3 extends over 11 amino acids. V lost 2 bases and J 9 bases, leaving 6 bases between the germline ends. CDR1 and CDR2 from the germline V gene are MDHEN and SYDVKM.

This clonotype originated in a man aged 25 to 45 with Graves' hyperthyroidism that later progressed to Graves' ophthalmopathy. Sequenced: blood. J is TRBJ2-3 and V is TRBV28, with D perhaps matching TRBD1 (5 bases). The CDR3 DNA reads as TGTGCCAGCAGTTTACGACAGACGCAGTATTTT. Its protein is CASSLRQTQYF. Together with reference TRBV28 and TRBJ2-3, the CDR3 gives the full variable domain: DVKVTQSSRYLVKRTGEKVFLECVQDMDHENMFWYRQDPGLGLRLIYFSYDVKMKEKGDIPEGYSVSREKKERFSLILESASTNQTSMYLCASSLRQTQYFGPGTRLTVL.